This section outlines one T cell receptor (beta chain) sequence together with its context. The target of this receptor is not known. Base qualities are missing; no much larger clone stands one base away. A second Seattle source provided samples from volunteer blood donors who had recovered from COVID-19. Collaborating institutions collected whole blood in K2EDTA tubes following their own protocols. For TCRbeta analysis, collaborators shipped samples in one of three forms: frozen whole blood, isolated PBMCs, or DNA extracted from either of those sample types. The data derive from a study of blood T cell repertoires in COVID-19 (dated by TCRdb to about 2020). Background for the entire study: Collaborator samples came from the United States, Italy and Spain and covered acute and convalescent phases of COVID-19. Deeply sampled blood TCRbeta repertoires from subjects exposed to, actively infected with, or recovered from COVID-19 were included in the dataset. HLA class I and class II types, where available, came from metadata supplied by the sample provider rather than from assay-based typing. Sample metadata almost always included a de-identified subject ID, COVID-19 status, age in years and sex. The samples were drawn from two sources: the first 160 participants of the ongoing ImmuneRACE study, and 1,254 subjects contributed by 6 global collaborators. The material from the prospective study consisted of cDNA or gDNA derived from T cells, B-cell-depleted T cells, or PBMCs. The repertoires were released in a freely available public database meant as a resource for research on the immune response to SARS-CoV-2.

The immunoSEQ Assay, a bias-controlled multiplex PCR, was used to amplify TCRbeta CDR3 regions from genomic DNA. As for the original processing: The number of nucleated cells in each sample was estimated by amplification of reference gene primers within the assay. To quantify the absolute abundance of each unique TCRbeta CDR3 rearrangement, sequence reads were collapsed and filtered. Productive Simpson clonality was computed per sample as the square root of Simpson's diversity index over productive rearrangements. TCRdb mirrors the immuneACCESS table, restricted to in-frame sequences. Some clones are absent from its copies; in checked studies, under half trace to an unresolved V gene, and the reason for the others is unknown. V, J and clone size are those of that table, while D and trimming were read from the DNA. The sample table holds about 140,000 clones, of which 75% to 85% were seen once. The top ten clonotypes cover around 3.8% of the sample.

Unmatched junction bases come to 2, with V trimmed by 5 bases and J by 4 bases. The CDR3 runs 13 amino acids, cysteine and phenylalanine included. Only the CDR3 DNA is retained, 39 bases long and in frame from the first base. CDR1 SGHNT and CDR2 YENEEA are derived from the germline V gene. General conclusions and limits of the study: Clinical and demographic metadata were provided uncurated, with the amount varying by source and participant.

This sequence originates from a man in his 70s who had recovered from COVID-19. Recombination connected TRBV11-3 to TRBJ2-3, and 8 bases in between align with TRBD2. The sequenced sample consisted of peripheral blood. The sequenced DNA is TGTGCCAGCAGCAGTAGCGGGGCAGATACGCAGTATTTT. This codes for CASSSSGADTQYF. The full variable domain, completed from the reference TRBV11-3 and TRBJ2-3 proteins outside the CDR3, reads EAGVVQSPRYKIIEKKQPVAFWCNPISGHNTLYWYLQNLGQGPELLIRYENEEAVDDSQLPKDRFSAERLKGVDSTLKIQPAELGDSAVYLCASSSSGADTQYFGPGTRLTVL.